The 10 T cell receptor beta chains reported below all come from one sample, sequenced in a study of T cells in Graves' hyperthyroidism and ophthalmopathy. There were TCR beta CDR3 regions amplified from RNA transcripts. A set of HTBI primers served as the primers for a first-round RT-PCR of the TCR CDR3. TCRdb fed the multiplex PCR reads into MiXCR, producing one record per CDR3 protein. The sample contains approximately 400,000 distinct CDR3 sequences, about 14% of which appear only once. Sequencing was performed on blood. The origin of the receptors is a young woman with Graves' ophthalmopathy.

The chain recombines TRBV11-2 with TRBJ2-1; 10 bases line up with TRBD1. The germline V gene encodes CDR1 SGHAT and CDR2 FQNNGV. The CDR3 covers 16 residues. Trimming took 4 bases from V and 2 from J; bases not matched to a gene: 5. Here the CDR3 reads CASSSRQGAAYNEQFF. The CDR3, as DNA: TGTGCCAGCAGCTCCCGACAGGGGGCTGCCTACAATGAGCAGTTCTTC.

This clonotype was counted at least ten times. The rearrangement joins TRBV29-1 to TRBJ2-1; D is unclear. Germline CDR1 reads SQVTM; CDR2 reads ANQGSEA. This CDR3 is built from 13 residues. V lost 2 bases to trimming and J lost 4 bases, with 9 bases between them. The CDR3 nucleotides are TGCAGCGTTGAAAGAGTGGATTACAATGAGCAGTTCTTC. This sequence encodes CSVERVDYNEQFF.

This clonotype was picked up many times. The chain joins TRBV6-5 to TRBJ1-1; D is undetermined. Trimming pared 1 base from V and 8 bases from J, leaving 8 bases between. The CDR3 is 12 amino acids. Per the germline V gene, CDR1 is MNHEY and CDR2 is SVGAGI. Here the CDR3 DNA reads TGTGCCAGCAGTTACTTAGAGCGGGAAGCTTTCTTT. As protein: CASSYLEREAFF.

The rearrangement links TRBV4-1 to TRBJ1-1; D possibly corresponds to TRBD1 (6 bases). The germline V and J ends were trimmed by 1 base and 7 bases, with 16 bases remaining between them. The CDR3 loop spans 15 amino acids. Germline lookup yields CDR1 MGHRA and CDR2 YSYEKL. DNA for the CDR3: TGCGCCAGCAGCCAAGGCCCCCGGACAGTGGATGAAGCTTTCTTT. Translating it yields CASSQGPRTVDEAFF.

This clonotype was recorded many times. The chain carries TRBV20-1 and TRBJ2-3; TRBD2 agrees at 13 bases. Germline trimming cut 2 bases from V and 4 bases from J; bases unmatched to any gene: 9. Germline CDR1 reads DFQATT; CDR2 reads SNEGSKA (reference sequence). This CDR3 comprises 17 residues. The CDR3 region has the DNA TGCAGTGCTAGATCTTTCCGACTAGCGGGGGGTTCAGATACGCAGTATTTT. This encodes CSARSFRLAGGSDTQYF.

V and J are TRBV7-9 and TRBJ1-2; D may be TRBD1 (5 bases). V lost 5 bases, J lost 5 bases, and 21 bases lay in between. The CDR3 runs to 16 residues. The germline CDR1 and CDR2 sequences are SEHNR and FQNEAQ (reference sequence). This chain's CDR3 is CASSPSSRDEGYGYTF. The CDR3 DNA is TGTGCCAGCAGCCCCTCTTCGAGGGACGAGGGATATGGCTACACCTTC. The full variable domain, its missing parts supplied by reference TRBV7-9 and TRBJ1-2, is DTGVSQNPRHKITKRGQNVTFRCDPISEHNRLYWYRQTLGQGPEFLTYFQNEAQLEKSRLLSDRFSAERPKGSFSTLEIQRTEQGDSAMYLCASSPSSRDEGYGYTFGSGTRLTVV.

In its sample, this clonotype was seen many times. The V call is TRBV20-1, the J call TRBJ2-7; the D gene is possibly TRBD2 (5 bases). Germline CDR1 is DFQATT and CDR2 is SNEGSKA (reference sequence). The CDR3 has 14 amino acids. The V gene lost 0 bases and the J gene lost 0 bases, with 9 bases spanning the gap. The CDR3 sequence: CSARDRDHSYEQYF. The DNA of the CDR3 is TGCAGTGCTAGAGATCGGGATCACTCCTACGAGCAGTACTTC.

There are many counts of this clonotype. The chain links TRBV7-2 to TRBJ1-4; D ambiguous. Germline CDR1 reads SGHTA; CDR2 reads FQGNSA. The CDR3 extends over 17 amino acids. V lost 5 bases to trimming and J lost 0 bases, with 16 bases between them. The CDR3, as DNA: TGTGCCAGCAGCCCCCGGGGTGGAACTGCAACTAATGAAAAACTGTTTTTT. This gives the protein CASSPRGGTATNEKLFF.

This clonotype was seen repeatedly, ten times or more. The genes are TRBV12-3 or TRBV12-4 and TRBJ1-2; 8 bases map to TRBD1. The CDR3 loop spans 14 amino acids. Unmatched junction bases numbered 4, after V lost 6 bases and J lost 1 base. Written as DNA, the CDR3 is TGTGCCAGCAGCGACAGGGGCATTAACTATGGCTACACCTTC. Its translation is CASSDRGINYGYTF.

The table lists this clonotype with a few counts. A read error may be the cause here, since a much bigger clone is one base away. This chain connects TRBV20-1 to TRBJ2-1; 9 bases are a match to TRBD2. J gave up 9 bases and V 3 bases, and 15 bases lay outside the gene matches. Looked up from germline, CDR1 is DFQATT and CDR2 is SNEGSKA (reference sequence). The CDR3 runs 16 residues. The CDR3 DNA sequence: TGCAGTGCTAGTGCCAGAACCAGGGGACTAGCTGGTGAGCAGTTCTTC. Protein product: CSASARTRGLAGEQFF.